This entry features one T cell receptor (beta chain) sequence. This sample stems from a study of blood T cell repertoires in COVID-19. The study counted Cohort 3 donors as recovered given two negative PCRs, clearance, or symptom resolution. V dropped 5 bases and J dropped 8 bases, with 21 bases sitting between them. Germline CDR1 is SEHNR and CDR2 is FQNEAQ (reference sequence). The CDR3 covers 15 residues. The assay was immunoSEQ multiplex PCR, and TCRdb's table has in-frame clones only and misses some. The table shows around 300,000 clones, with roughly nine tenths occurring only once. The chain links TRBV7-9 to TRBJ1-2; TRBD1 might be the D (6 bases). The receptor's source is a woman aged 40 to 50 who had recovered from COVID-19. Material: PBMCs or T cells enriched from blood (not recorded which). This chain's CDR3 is CASSPPGGTLRGYTF. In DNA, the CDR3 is TGTGCCAGCAGCCCTCCGGGGGGGACATTGAGGGGCTACACCTTC. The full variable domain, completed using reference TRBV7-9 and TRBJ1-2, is DTGVSQNPRHKITKRGQNVTFRCDPISEHNRLYWYRQTLGQGPEFLTYFQNEAQLEKSRLLSDRFSAERPKGSFSTLEIQRTEQGDSAMYLCASSPPGGTLRGYTFGSGTRLTVV.